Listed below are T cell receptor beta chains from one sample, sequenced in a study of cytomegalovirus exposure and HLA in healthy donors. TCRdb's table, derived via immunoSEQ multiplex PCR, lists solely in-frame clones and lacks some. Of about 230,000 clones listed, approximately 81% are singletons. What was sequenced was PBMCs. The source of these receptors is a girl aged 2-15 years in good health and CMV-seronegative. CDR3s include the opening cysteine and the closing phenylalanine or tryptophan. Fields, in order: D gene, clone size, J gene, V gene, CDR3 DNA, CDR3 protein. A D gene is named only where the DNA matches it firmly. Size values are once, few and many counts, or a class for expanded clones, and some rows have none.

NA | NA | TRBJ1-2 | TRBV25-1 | TGTGCCAGCAGTGAAGAGACAGGAAGCAGGCTCTATGGCTACACCTTC | CASSEETGSRLYGYTF
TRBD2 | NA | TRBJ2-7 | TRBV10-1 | TGCGCCAGCAGTGCAGGTAGCGGGAGAGGGAGCTCCTACGAGCAGTACTTC | CASSAGSGRGSSYEQYF
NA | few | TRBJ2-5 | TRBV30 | TGTGCCTGGAGTATTCGGGAGACCCAGTACTTC | CAWSIRETQYF
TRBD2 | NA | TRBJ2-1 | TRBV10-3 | TGTGCCATCAGTGAGCTAGCGGGGGCAAATGAGCAGTTCTTC | CAISELAGANEQFF
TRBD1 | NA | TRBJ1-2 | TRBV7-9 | TGTGCCAGCAGCTTACCGATGACAGGGGGCGATGGCTACACCTTC | CASSLPMTGGDGYTF
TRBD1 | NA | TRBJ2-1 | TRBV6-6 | TGTGCCAGCAGTTATCGGACAGGGGGCGGTGAGCAGTTCTTC | CASSYRTGGGEQFF
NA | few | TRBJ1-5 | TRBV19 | TGTGCCAGTAGTATAAGCGAATTATGGAGCAATCAGCCCCAGCATTTT | CASSISELWSNQPQHF
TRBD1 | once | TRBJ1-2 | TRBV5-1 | TGCGCCAGCAGCTTGGGGGACAGGGGATATGGCTACACCTTC | CASSLGDRGYGYTF
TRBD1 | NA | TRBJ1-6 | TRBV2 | TGTGCCAGCAGGGGACAGGGTTCCGGTTCACCCCTCCACTTT | CASRGQGSGSPLHF
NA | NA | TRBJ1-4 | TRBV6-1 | TGTGCCAGCAGCGGCGGGTCTAATGAAAAACTGTTTTTT | CASSGGSNEKLFF
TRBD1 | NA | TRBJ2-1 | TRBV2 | TGTGCCAGTTCCCGCGACAGGGTCCCTAGCCATGAGCAGTTCTTC | CASSRDRVPSHEQFF
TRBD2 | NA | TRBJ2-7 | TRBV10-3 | TGTGCCATCAGTGAGATAAGCGGGACCCCATACGAGCAGTACTTC | CAISEISGTPYEQYF
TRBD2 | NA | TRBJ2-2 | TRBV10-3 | TGTGCCAGCCAGACTAGCGGGAGTGCCGGGGAGCTGTTTTTT | CASQTSGSAGELFF
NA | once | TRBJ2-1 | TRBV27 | TGTGCCAGCAGTTCCATGAGGGTAGCCCTCATGAGCAATGAGCAGTTCTTC | CASSSMRVALMSNEQFF
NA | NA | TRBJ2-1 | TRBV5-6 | TGTGCCAGCAGCTTGGTTGCAGGGAGGTATGAGCAGTTCTTC | CASSLVAGRYEQFF
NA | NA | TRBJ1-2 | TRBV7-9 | TGTGCCAGCAGCTCCCTCCCGGGGGTTGGCTACACCTTC | CASSSLPGVGYTF
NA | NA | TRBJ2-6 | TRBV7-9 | TGTGCCAGCAGTCCAACCAACGTCCTGACTTTC | CASSPTNVLTF
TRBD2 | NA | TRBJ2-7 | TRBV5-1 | TGCGCCAGCAGCTTGGGAACGAGCGGGACTAAGAGCTACGAGCAGTACTTC | CASSLGTSGTKSYEQYF
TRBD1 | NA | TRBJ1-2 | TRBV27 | TGTGCCAGCAGTTCCACTCACAGGGGTACCTATGGCTACACCTTC | CASSSTHRGTYGYTF
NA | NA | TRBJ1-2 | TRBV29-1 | TGCAGCGTGGCTGGAGGTGAAGGCTACACCTTC | CSVAGGEGYTF
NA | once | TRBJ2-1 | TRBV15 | TGTGCCACCAGCGCAAGGGGCAGTCCCTCCTACAATGAGCAGTTCTTC | CATSARGSPSYNEQFF
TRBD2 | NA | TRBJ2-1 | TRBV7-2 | TGTGCCAGCAGCTTATTGCGGCAAGCGGGGGGGATGAATGAGCAGTTCTTC | CASSLLRQAGGMNEQFF
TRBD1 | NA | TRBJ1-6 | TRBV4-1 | TGCGCCAGCAGCCACCCGGGACAGGGACTGAGGTCACCCCTCCACTTT | CASSHPGQGLRSPLHF